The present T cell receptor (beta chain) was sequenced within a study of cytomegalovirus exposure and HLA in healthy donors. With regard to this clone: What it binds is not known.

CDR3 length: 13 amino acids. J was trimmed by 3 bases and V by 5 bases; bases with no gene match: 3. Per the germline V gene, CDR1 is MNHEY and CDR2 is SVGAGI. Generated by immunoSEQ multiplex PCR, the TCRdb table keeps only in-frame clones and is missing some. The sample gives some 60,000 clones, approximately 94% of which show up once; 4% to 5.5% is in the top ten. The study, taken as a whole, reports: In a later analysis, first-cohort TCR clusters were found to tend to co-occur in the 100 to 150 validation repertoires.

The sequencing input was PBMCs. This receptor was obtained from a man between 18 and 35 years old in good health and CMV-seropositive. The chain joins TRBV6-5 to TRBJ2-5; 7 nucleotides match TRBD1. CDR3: CASSKGQKETQYF. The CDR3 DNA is TGTGCCAGCAGTAAGGGACAGAAAGAGACCCAGTACTTC.